Following are 17 T cell receptor beta chains from one sample sequenced in a study of a mutant IDH1 vaccine in newly diagnosed glioma. Clones were read by immunoSEQ multiplex PCR, and TCRdb kept only the in-frame ones, dropping some. The sample has some 56,000 clones, approximately 71% seen once. Antigens for these TCRs are unknown. The sample's time point: week 47, end of study. Mutant IDH1 20-mer peptide, at 300 ug, made up each vaccine dose, with topical imiquimod. This specimen consisted of PBMCs, obtained from a glioma patient whose treatment included an IDH1 peptide vaccine. These receptors all come from a man in his forties or fifties with glioma.

The chain is built from TRBV27 and TRBJ2-1, with D perhaps matching TRBD2 (5 bases). CDR1 is MNHEY, CDR2 SMNVEV, per germline (reference sequence). Trimming removed 9 bases at V and 10 bases at J, with 16 bases between. The CDR3 sequence is 12 residues long. DNA of the CDR3: TGTGCCAGTTCGGAGGCCGATGGAGAGCAGTTCTTC. Its translation: CASSEADGEQFF.

This clone was detected a few times. The chain combines TRBV30 with TRBJ1-4; D might be TRBD1 (5 bases). Looked up from germline, CDR1 is GTSNPN and CDR2 is SVGIG (reference sequence). The germline V and J ends were trimmed by 0 bases and 13 bases, with 15 bases remaining between them. The CDR3 sequence is 13 residues long. The CDR3 DNA reads TGTGCCTGGAGTGTTCCTGGACTGGGGGGACTGTTTTTT. Translated: CAWSVPGLGGLFF.

A remark on this clone: Different DNA sequences within this sample yield the same CDR3. The chain has TRBV7-2 and TRBJ1-5; TRBD1 might be the D (5 bases). V was shortened by 3 bases and J by 4 bases, with 7 bases between the two germline ends. Germline V gene data show CDR1 as SGHTA and CDR2 as FQGNSA. The CDR3 covers 13 residues. CDR3 sequence: CASSLGLNQPQHF. CDR3 nucleotide sequence: TGTGCCAGCAGCTTGGGACTGAATCAGCCCCAGCATTTT.

In this sample, this clone turned up once. CDR3 DNA sequence: TGTGCCAGCGGCCGGGACAGGCTGTTTTTT. Translating gives CASGRDRLFF. The V and J genes are TRBV28 and TRBJ1-4, with 8 nucleotides matching TRBD1. Germline V gene lookup returns CDR1 MDHEN and CDR2 SYDVKM. The CDR3 extends over 10 amino acids. The V and J ends lost 8 bases and 14 bases, in that order; junction bases with no gene match: 4.

The chain links TRBV6-5 to TRBJ1-4; TRBD1 is a possible D gene (5 bases). Trimming removed 5 bases from V and 7 bases from J, with 17 bases in between. Germline V gene lookup returns CDR1 MNHEY and CDR2 SVGAGI. This CDR3 contains 15 residues. The CDR3 DNA reads as TGTGCCAGCAGTCCGGACACCGGGGGAACTGAAAAACTGTTTTTT. Protein: CASSPDTGGTEKLFF.

The V call is TRBV4-1, the J call TRBJ2-3; the D gene could be TRBD1 or TRBD2 (5 bases each). CDR3 size: 14 residues. V lost 1 base to trimming and J lost 5 bases, with 10 bases between them. Germline CDR1 and CDR2: MGHRA and YSYEKL. The CDR3 sequence is CASSQGGNGDTQYF. As DNA, the CDR3 is TGCGCCAGCAGCCAAGGGGGGAATGGAGATACGCAGTATTTT.

The genes are TRBV18 and TRBJ1-2, with D perhaps matching TRBD1 (6 bases). V was pared by 1 base and J by 6 bases, with 12 bases between. The CDR3 totals 14 residues. Germline lookup yields CDR1 KGHSH and CDR2 LQKENI. The chain's CDR3 is CASSPRLQGNGYTF. In nucleotides, the CDR3 is TGTGCCAGCTCACCACGACTTCAGGGGAATGGCTACACCTTC.

V gene TRBV7-9 combines with J gene TRBJ1-4; 7 positions agree with TRBD1. The CDR3 contains 14 residues. The germline CDR1 and CDR2 sequences are SEHNR and FQNEAQ (reference sequence). Losses at the gene ends were 5 bases for V and 6 bases for J; bases not matched to a gene: 6. The CDR3 region is CASSEGGSDEKLFF. The CDR3 nucleotides are TGTGCCAGCAGCGAAGGGGGCTCCGATGAAAAACTGTTTTTT.

This clone was recorded a few times. This chain joins TRBV6-1 and TRBJ1-6, with D perhaps matching TRBD1 (6 bases). There are 13 residues in the CDR3. V was shortened by 8 bases and J by 17 bases, with 22 bases between the two germline ends. The germline V gene has CDR1 MNHNS and CDR2 SASEGT. CDR3 nucleotide sequence: TGTGCCAGCGGGGGGGGGCAGGGGAAGGCGGTCCACTTT. As protein: CASGGGQGKAVHF.

This chain joins TRBV2 and TRBJ2-1, with 8 bases lining up with TRBD1. CDR3 length: 14 amino acids. The V and J ends lost 5 bases and 9 bases, in that order; junction bases with no gene match: 9. Germline CDR1 SNHLY, CDR2 FYNNEI. This chain's CDR3 is CASSPDRADGEQFF. For the CDR3, the DNA is TGTGCCAGCAGTCCGGACAGGGCGGACGGTGAGCAGTTCTTC.

The rearrangement uses TRBV9 and TRBJ2-6; D unclear. The V end was cut by 0 bases, the J end by 1 base, with 2 bases between. The CDR3 loop spans 14 amino acids. Germline assignment: CDR1 SGDLS and CDR2 YYNGEE. CDR3: CASSVVSGANVLTF. CDR3 bases: TGTGCCAGCAGCGTAGTTTCTGGGGCCAACGTCCTGACTTTC.

The gene calls are TRBV5-6 and TRBJ2-1; 7 nucleotides match TRBD1. The trim removed 5 bases at V and 8 bases at J, leaving 4 bases unmatched. In germline, CDR1 is SGHDT, CDR2 YYEEEE. CDR3 length: 12 amino acids. CDR3 in DNA: TGTGCCAGCAGTTTACAGGGGTATGAGCAGTTCTTC. Residues: CASSLQGYEQFF.

This clone was counted between two and nine times. This sequence joins TRBV9 and TRBJ1-2, with a tentative D call TRBD1 (6 bases). The germline CDR1 and CDR2 sequences are SGDLS and YYNGEE. Deletions cut 4 bases from V and 5 bases from J, with 18 bases between. CDR3 length: 15 residues. DNA for the CDR3: TGTGCCAGCAGCCCCCGGGACATACCTTCTTATGGCTACACCTTC. This sequence encodes CASSPRDIPSYGYTF.

This clone turned up a few times. The chain carries TRBV5-6 and TRBJ1-5; a weak D match, TRBD1 (6 bases). In germline, CDR1 is SGHDT, CDR2 YYEEEE. This CDR3 is 14 amino acids long. The germline V and J ends were trimmed by 4 bases and 3 bases, with 11 bases remaining between them. The CDR3 sequence is CASSQRGANQPQHF. The CDR3 bases are TGTGCCAGCAGCCAGAGGGGGGCCAATCAGCCCCAGCATTTT. The entire variable domain, with the rest obtained from reference TRBV5-6 and TRBJ1-5, is as follows: DAGVTQSPTHLIKTRGQQVTLRCSPKSGHDTVSWYQQALGQGPQFIFQYYEEEERQRGNFPDRFSGHQFPNYSSELNVNALLLGDSALYLCASSQRGANQPQHFGDGTRLSIL.

The chain is built from TRBV29-1 and TRBJ2-5; D may be TRBD1 or TRBD2 (7 bases each). Per germline, CDR1 SQVTM and CDR2 ANQGSEA. This CDR3 has 14 residues. The V end was cut by 6 bases, the J end by 5 bases, with 19 bases between. The DNA for the CDR3 is TGCAGCGTGCTACCAGGGGGAGGGGGGGAGACCCAGTACTTC. Protein product: CSVLPGGGGETQYF.

The V call is TRBV5-1, the J call TRBJ2-7, with D tentatively TRBD2 (6 bases). This CDR3 has 15 residues. The V end lost 0 bases, the J end lost 4 bases, and 14 bases lay between the germline ends. The germline CDR1 and CDR2 sequences are SGHRS and YFSETQ. The CDR3 sequence: CASSLAGTAGYEQYF. Written as DNA, the CDR3 is TGCGCCAGCAGCTTGGCCGGTACGGCGGGATACGAGCAGTACTTC.

The chain uses TRBV5-4 and TRBJ2-3; the match to TRBD1 covers 8 bases. V shed 4 bases and J 6 bases; nucleotides not matched to a gene: 4. This CDR3 region has 13 residues. Per the germline V gene, CDR1 is SGHNT and CDR2 is YYREEE (reference sequence). The CDR3: CASSPRTGDTQYF. CDR3 in DNA: TGTGCCAGCAGCCCCCGGACAGGGGATACGCAGTATTTT.